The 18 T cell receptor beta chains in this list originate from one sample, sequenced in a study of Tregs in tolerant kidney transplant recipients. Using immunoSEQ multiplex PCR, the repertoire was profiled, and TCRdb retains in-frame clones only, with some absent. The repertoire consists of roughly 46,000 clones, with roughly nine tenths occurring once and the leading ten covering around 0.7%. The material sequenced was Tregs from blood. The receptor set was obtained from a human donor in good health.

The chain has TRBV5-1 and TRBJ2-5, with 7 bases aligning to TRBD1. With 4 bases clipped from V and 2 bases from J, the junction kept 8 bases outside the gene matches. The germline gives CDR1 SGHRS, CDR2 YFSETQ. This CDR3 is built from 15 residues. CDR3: CASSPWTGPQETQYF. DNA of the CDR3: TGCGCCAGCAGCCCCTGGACAGGACCACAAGAGACCCAGTACTTC.

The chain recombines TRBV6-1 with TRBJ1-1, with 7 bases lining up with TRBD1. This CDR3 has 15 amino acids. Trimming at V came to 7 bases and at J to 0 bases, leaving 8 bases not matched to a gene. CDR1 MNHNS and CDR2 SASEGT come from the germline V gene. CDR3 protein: CASNRGGWVNTEAFF. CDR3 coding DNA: TGTGCCAGCAATCGAGGGGGCTGGGTGAACACTGAAGCTTTCTTT.

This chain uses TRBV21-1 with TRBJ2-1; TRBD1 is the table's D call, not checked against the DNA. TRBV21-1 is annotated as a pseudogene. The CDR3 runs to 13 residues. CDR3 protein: CASSIRLTNPKFF. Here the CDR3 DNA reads TGTGCCAGCAGCATCAGGCTCACCAACCCCAAGTTCTTC.

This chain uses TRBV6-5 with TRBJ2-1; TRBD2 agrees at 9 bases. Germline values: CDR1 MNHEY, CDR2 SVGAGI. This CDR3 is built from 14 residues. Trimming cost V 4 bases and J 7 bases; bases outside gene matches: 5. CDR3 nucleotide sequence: TGTGCCAGCAGTTTAGGACTAGCGCGAAATGAGCAGTTCTTC. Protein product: CASSLGLARNEQFF.

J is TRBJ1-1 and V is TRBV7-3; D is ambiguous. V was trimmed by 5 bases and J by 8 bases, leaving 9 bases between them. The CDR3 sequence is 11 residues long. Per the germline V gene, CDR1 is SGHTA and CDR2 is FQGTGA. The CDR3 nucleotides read TGTGCCAGCAGCACGGGTGGGGAAGCTTTCTTT. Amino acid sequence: CASSTGGEAFF. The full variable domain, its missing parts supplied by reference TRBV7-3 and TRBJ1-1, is GAGVSQTPSNKVTEKGKYVELRCDPISGHTALYWYRQSLGQGPEFLIYFQGTGAADDSGLPNDRFFAVRPEGSVSTLKIQRTERGDSAVYLCASSTGGEAFFGQGTRLTVV.

CDR3 residues: CASSPLQGAGTEAFF. Here the CDR3 DNA reads TGTGCCAGCTCACCGCTACAGGGGGCTGGGACTGAAGCTTTCTTT. The rearrangement links TRBV18 to TRBJ1-1; 9 bases are a match to TRBD1. V trimming: 3 bases; J trimming: 5 bases; junction bases outside the gene matches: 7. This CDR3 is built from 15 residues. The germline V gene encodes CDR1 KGHSH and CDR2 LQKENI.

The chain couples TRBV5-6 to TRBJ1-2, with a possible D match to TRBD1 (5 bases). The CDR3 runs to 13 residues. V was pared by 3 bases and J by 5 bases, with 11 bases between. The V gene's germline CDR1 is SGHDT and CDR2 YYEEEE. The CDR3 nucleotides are TGTGCCAGCAGCTCCGGGACGGCTTATGGCTACACCTTC. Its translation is CASSSGTAYGYTF.

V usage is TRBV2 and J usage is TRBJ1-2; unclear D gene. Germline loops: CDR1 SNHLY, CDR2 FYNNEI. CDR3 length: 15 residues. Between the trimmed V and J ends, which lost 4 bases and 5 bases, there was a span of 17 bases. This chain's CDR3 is CASSGEYGLPYGYTF. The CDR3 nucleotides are TGTGCCAGCAGTGGGGAGTACGGCCTCCCGTATGGCTACACCTTC.

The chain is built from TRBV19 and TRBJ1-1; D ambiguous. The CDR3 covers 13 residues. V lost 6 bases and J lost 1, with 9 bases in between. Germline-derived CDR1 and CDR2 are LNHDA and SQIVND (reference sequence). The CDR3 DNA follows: TGTGCCAGTAGCTCTTTGAGGAACACTGAAGCTTTCTTT. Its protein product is CASSSLRNTEAFF.

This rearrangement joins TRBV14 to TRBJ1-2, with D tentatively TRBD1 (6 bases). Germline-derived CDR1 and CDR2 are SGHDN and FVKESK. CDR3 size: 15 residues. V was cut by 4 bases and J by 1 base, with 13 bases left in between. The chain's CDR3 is CASSRRGQVNYGYTF. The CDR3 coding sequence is TGTGCCAGCAGCCGCAGGGGCCAGGTTAACTATGGCTACACCTTC.

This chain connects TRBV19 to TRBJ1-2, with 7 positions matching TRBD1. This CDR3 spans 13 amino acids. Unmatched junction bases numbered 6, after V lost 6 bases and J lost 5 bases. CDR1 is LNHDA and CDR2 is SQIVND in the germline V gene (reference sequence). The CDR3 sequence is CASSTGVWYGYTF. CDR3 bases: TGTGCCAGTAGCACAGGGGTTTGGTATGGCTACACCTTC.

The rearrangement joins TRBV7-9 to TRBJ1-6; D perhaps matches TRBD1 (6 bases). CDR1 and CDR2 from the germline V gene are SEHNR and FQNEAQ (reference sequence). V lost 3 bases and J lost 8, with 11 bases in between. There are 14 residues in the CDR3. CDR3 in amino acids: CASSFGQTHSPLHF. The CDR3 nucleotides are TGTGCCAGCAGCTTCGGACAGACCCATTCACCCCTCCACTTT.

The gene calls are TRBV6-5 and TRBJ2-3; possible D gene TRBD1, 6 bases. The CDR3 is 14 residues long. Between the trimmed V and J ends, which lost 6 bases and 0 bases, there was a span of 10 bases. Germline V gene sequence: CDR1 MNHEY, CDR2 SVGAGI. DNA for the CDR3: TGTGCCAGCAGACAGGGTTCTAGCACAGATACGCAGTATTTT. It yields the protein CASRQGSSTDTQYF.

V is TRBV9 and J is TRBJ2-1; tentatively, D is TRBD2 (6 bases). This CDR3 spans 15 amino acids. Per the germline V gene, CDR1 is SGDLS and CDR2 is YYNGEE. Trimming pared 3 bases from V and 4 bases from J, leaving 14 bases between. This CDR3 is CASSALAGTYNEQFF. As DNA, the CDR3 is TGTGCCAGCAGCGCTTTGGCCGGGACTTACAATGAGCAGTTCTTC.

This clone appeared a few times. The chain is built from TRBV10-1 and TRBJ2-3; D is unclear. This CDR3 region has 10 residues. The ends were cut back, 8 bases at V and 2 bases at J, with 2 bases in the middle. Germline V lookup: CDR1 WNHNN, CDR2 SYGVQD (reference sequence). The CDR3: CASYTDTQYF. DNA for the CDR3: TGCGCCAGCTACACAGATACGCAGTATTTT.

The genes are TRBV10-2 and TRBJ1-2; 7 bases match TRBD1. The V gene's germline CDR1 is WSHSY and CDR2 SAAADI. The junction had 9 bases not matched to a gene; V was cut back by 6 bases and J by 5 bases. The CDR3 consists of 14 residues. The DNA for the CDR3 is TGCGCCAGCAGACAGGGGAGGGCTCTATATGGCTACACCTTC. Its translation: CASRQGRALYGYTF.

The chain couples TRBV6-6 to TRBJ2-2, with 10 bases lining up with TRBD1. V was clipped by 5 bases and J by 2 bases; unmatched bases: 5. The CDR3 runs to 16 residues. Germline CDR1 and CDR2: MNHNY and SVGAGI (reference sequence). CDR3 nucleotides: TGTGCCAGCAGTCGAGGGACAGGGGCAAACACCGGGGAGCTGTTTTTT. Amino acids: CASSRGTGANTGELFF.

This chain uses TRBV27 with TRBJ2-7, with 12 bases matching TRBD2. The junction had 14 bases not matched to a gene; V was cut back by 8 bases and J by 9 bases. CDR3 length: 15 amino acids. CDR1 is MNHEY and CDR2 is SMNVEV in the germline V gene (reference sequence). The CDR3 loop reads CASGIRLAGVVVQYF. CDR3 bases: TGTGCCAGCGGGATCCGACTAGCGGGAGTTGTCGTGCAGTACTTC.